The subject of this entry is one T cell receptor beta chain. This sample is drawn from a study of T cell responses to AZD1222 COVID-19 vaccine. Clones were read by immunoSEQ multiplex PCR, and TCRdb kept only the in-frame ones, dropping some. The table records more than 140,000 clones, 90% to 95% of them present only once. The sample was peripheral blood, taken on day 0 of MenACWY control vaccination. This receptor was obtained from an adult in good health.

DNA for the CDR3: TGTGCCAGTAGTGTACAGAACACCGGGGAGCTGTTTTTT. It encodes CASSVQNTGELFF. The chain couples TRBV19 to TRBJ2-2; D ambiguous. V was trimmed by 5 bases and J by 1 base, leaving 5 bases between them. CDR1 is LNHDA and CDR2 is SQIVND in the germline V gene (reference sequence). The CDR3 contains 13 residues.